Reported below is one T cell receptor (beta chain). Its cognate antigen is unknown. The sample originates from a study of Ad26.COV2.S vaccination and SARS-CoV-2 variants. Study findings and constraints: Spike-specific TCR breadth ran higher among vaccine recipients than placebo recipients. It is possible that the TCR breadth and depth analyses underestimated the total T cell responses. Similar non-spike TCR breadth was seen in vaccine and placebo recipients.

The ends were cut back, 0 bases at V and 5 bases at J, with 10 bases in the middle. Germline V gene data show CDR1 as SGHNT and CDR2 as YYREEE (reference sequence). There are 14 residues in the CDR3. Sequencing used immunoSEQ multiplex PCR; TCRdb keeps in-frame clones, though not all of them. Among 300,000 to 400,000 clones listed, about 91% were seen once. Sequencing used peripheral blood, obtained after recovery from COVID-19. This TCR was recovered from a human donor who had recovered from COVID-19. The V gene is TRBV5-4, the J gene TRBJ2-3; D is unresolved. The chain's CDR3 is CASSLARKRDTQYF. DNA for the CDR3: TGTGCCAGCAGCTTGGCCAGGAAGAGAGATACGCAGTATTTT.